This TCR beta chain was captured by sequencing in a study of CD8+ T cells in alopecia areata. cDNA serving as the sequencing template came from extracted, reverse transcribed RNA. Method: immunoSEQ multiplex PCR; TCRdb's copy keeps in-frame clones and lacks some. The sample carries some 100,000 clones, 50% to 75% recorded once. The CDR3 spans 12 residues. From germline, CDR1 is SQVTM and CDR2 ANQGSEA. The V gene lost 5 bases and the J gene lost 2 bases, with 9 bases spanning the gap. Treatment given: oral pan-JAK inhibitor, 5-10 mg twice daily. The chain links TRBV29-1 to TRBJ1-1; D is possibly TRBD1 (5 bases). This TCR derives from a human donor with alopecia areata. Specimen: CD8+ T cells sorted from blood, collected at week 4, from a patient treated with tofacitinib. Here the CDR3 DNA reads TGCAGCGTTCTACGGGGCAACACTGAAGCTTTCTTT. Translation: CSVLRGNTEAFF.